This is a list of T cell receptor beta chains from one sample in a study of cytomegalovirus exposure and HLA in healthy donors. Produced via immunoSEQ multiplex PCR; TCRdb's table is partial and in-frame only. The data show about 150,000 clones, around four fifths seen once. What was sequenced was PBMCs. These receptors originate from a woman aged 50 to 60 in good health and CMV-seropositive. Each CDR3 is given with its conserved first and last residue. D genes are given only for firm matches. Expanded clones are given a class, and other clones once, few, many or no size at all.

>TRBJ1-2|NA|14|NA|TRBV2
CASSAEGRDYGYTF
TGTGCCAGCAGTGCAGAGGGAAGGGACTATGGCTACACCTTC
>TRBJ2-1|TRBD1|14|NA|TRBV5-1
CASSGGQGANEQFF
TGCGCCAGCAGCGGCGGACAGGGGGCGAATGAGCAGTTCTTC
>TRBJ1-4|TRBD1|15|NA|TRBV9
CASSSRGTGSEKLFF
TGTGCCAGCAGCTCTCGCGGGACAGGGTCTGAAAAACTGTTTTTT
>TRBJ2-3|TRBD1|18|once|TRBV5-4
CASSLRAIGTGSTDTQYF
TGTGCCAGCAGCTTGAGGGCGATCGGGACAGGGAGCACAGATACGCAGTATTTT
>TRBJ2-5|NA|14|NA|TRBV29-1
CSVDQSGRQETQYF
TGCAGCGTTGACCAGTCGGGGAGGCAAGAGACCCAGTACTTC
>TRBJ2-1|TRBD2|15|NA|TRBV7-8
CASSAVAGVYNEQFF
TGTGCCAGCAGCGCAGTTGCGGGAGTATACAATGAGCAGTTCTTC
>TRBJ2-3|NA|14|NA|TRBV9
CASSAGGGPDTQYF
TGTGCCAGCAGCGCTGGGGGGGGCCCGGATACGCAGTATTTT
>TRBJ1-1|TRBD1|17|NA|TRBV18
CASSPGGTGGWTTEAFF
TGTGCCAGCTCACCGGGGGGGACAGGGGGCTGGACGACTGAAGCTTTCTTT
>TRBJ1-2|NA|15|NA|TRBV6-5
CASSYHGGGGTGYTF
TGTGCCAGCAGTTACCACGGGGGAGGGGGTACGGGCTACACCTTC
>TRBJ1-2|NA|13|NA|TRBV29-1
CSVETGPNYGYTF
TGCAGCGTTGAGACAGGCCCTAACTATGGCTACACCTTC
>TRBJ1-1|NA|15|NA|TRBV7-9
CASSLARGGNTEAFF
TGTGCCAGCAGCTTAGCGAGGGGGGGGAACACTGAAGCTTTCTTT
>TRBJ2-7|NA|14|NA|TRBV7-2
CASSPRAGINEQYF
TGTGCCAGCAGCCCCAGGGCAGGGATCAACGAGCAGTACTTC
>TRBJ2-7|TRBD1|15|NA|TRBV9
CASSVDDRAPREQYF
TGTGCCAGCAGCGTAGACGACAGGGCCCCACGCGAGCAGTACTTC
>TRBJ1-2|TRBD1|15|NA|TRBV6-4
CASREGQGANYGYTF
TGTGCCAGCAGGGAGGGACAGGGAGCGAACTATGGCTACACCTTC
>TRBJ2-7|TRBD1|16|NA|TRBV6-1
CASSEDQDREFYEQYF
TGTGCCAGCAGTGAAGATCAGGACAGGGAGTTTTACGAGCAGTACTTC
>TRBJ2-1|TRBD1|17|NA|TRBV11-3
CASSTNRDRSSYNEQFF
TGTGCCAGCAGCACTAATAGGGACAGGAGCTCCTACAATGAGCAGTTCTTC
>TRBJ2-6|NA|20|NA|TRBV14
CASSQDWVSGKSSGANVLTF
TGTGCCAGCAGCCAAGATTGGGTCAGCGGAAAGAGCTCTGGGGCCAACGTCCTGACTTTC
>TRBJ2-1|NA|12|once|TRBV13
CASSLGGNEQFF
TGTGCCAGCAGCTTAGGCGGGAATGAGCAGTTCTTC
>TRBJ2-6|TRBD2|16|NA|TRBV19
CASTGGGVSGANGLTF
TGTGCCAGTACCGGGGGGGGAGTATCTGGGGCCAACGGCCTGACTTTC
>TRBJ2-7|TRBD1|14|once|TRBV13
CASSDQSTGNEQYF
TGTGCCAGCAGCGACCAATCGACAGGGAACGAGCAGTACTTC
>TRBJ1-3|NA|16|NA|TRBV9
CASSVDPGFTGNTIYF
TGTGCCAGCAGCGTAGATCCAGGGTTTACTGGAAACACCATATATTTT